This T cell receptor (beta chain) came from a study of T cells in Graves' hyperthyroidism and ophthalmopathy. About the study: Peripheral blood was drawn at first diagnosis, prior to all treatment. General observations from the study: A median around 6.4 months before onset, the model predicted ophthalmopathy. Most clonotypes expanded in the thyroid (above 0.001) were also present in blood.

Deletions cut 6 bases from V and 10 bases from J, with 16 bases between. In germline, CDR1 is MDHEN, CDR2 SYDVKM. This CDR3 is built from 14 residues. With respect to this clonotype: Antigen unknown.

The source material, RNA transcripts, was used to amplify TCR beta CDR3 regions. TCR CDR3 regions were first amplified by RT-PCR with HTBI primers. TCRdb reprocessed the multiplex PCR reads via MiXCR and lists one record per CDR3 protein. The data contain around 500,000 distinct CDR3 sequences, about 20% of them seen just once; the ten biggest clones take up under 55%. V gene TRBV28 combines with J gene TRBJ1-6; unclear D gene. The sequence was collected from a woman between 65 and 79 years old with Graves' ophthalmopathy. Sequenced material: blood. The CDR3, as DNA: TGTGCCAGCAGGTTACAGATAGGAGGGTCACCCCTCCACTTT. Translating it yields CASRLQIGGSPLHF.